This T cell receptor (beta chain) stems from a study of T cells in Graves' hyperthyroidism and ophthalmopathy. Amplification yielded TCR beta CDR3 regions, with RNA transcripts as the source. When the TCR CDR3 underwent first-round RT-PCR, the HTBI primer set was used. MiXCR, applied by TCRdb to the multiplex PCR reads, yields one record per CDR3 protein. The profile covers about 520,000 distinct CDR3 sequences, with less than 25% appearing a single time and more than 20% taken by the ten largest. This clonotype was counted many times. V was clipped by 1 base and J by 2 bases, with 9 bases between them. Germline V gives CDR1 MNHNS, CDR2 SASEGT. The CDR3 has 15 residues. Together with thyroid ultrasound, orbital computed tomography, serum thyroxine and TRAb, clinical symptoms were used for diagnoses.

J is TRBJ1-3 and V is TRBV6-1; no clear D gene. The sequenced sample consisted of blood. This clonotype was obtained from a man younger than 30 with Graves' hyperthyroidism. Here the CDR3 DNA reads TGTGCCAGCAGTGAAGGCCGGATCCCTGGAAACACCATATATTTT. It translates to CASSEGRIPGNTIYF.